This TCR beta chain was profiled in a study of identical twins. TCRdb reprocessed the 5' RACE reads with MiXCR, giving one entry per CDR3 protein. This table holds hundreds of thousands of distinct CDR3 sequences, over 15% found once. The V gene's germline CDR1 is SGHTS and CDR2 YDEGEE. V lost 3 bases, J lost 4 bases, and 16 bases lay in between. This CDR3 region has 15 residues. This clonotype occurred a few times. These same data were also listed under a study on T cells expressing NK-cell markers. That investigation notes: No clear determination of HCMV specificity was made for expanded NKG2C+ T cell clones.

The receptor comes from a woman aged 18-29 years in good health. The chain has TRBV5-8 and TRBJ1-2; D is perhaps TRBD1 (5 bases). Material: PBMCs. The CDR3 bases are TGTGCCAGCAGCTCGAGGGACGGCGCCCTCTATGGCTACACCTTC. It encodes CASSSRDGALYGYTF. Looking up the rest from reference TRBV5-8 and TRBJ1-2 gives the full variable domain: EAGVTQSPTHLIKTRGQQATLRCSPISGHTSVYWYQQALGLGLQFLLWYDEGEERNRGNFPPRFSGRQFPNYSSELNVNALELEDSALYLCASSSRDGALYGYTFGSGTRLTVV.